This is a list of T cell receptor beta chains from one sample in a study of blood T cell repertoires in COVID-19. TCRdb keeps only in-frame clones here, not all; method: immunoSEQ multiplex PCR. The table has 130,000 or so clones, about 80% seen once. Sample: PBMCs or T cells enriched from blood (not recorded which). These receptors originate from a man between 45 and 60 years old who had recovered from COVID-19. The CDR3 runs from the conserved cysteine through the conserved F or W. D genes are given only for firm matches. Some rows have no size entry. The others give once, few or many, or a class for an expanded clone.

clone size: once
D gene: TRBD1
V gene: TRBV5-1
CDR3 length: 14
J gene: TRBJ1-1
CDR3 DNA: TGCGCCAGCAGCTCGTTTCCCGGGGACAGTGAAGCTTTCTTT
CDR3 protein: CASSSFPGDSEAFF

clone size: -
D gene: TRBD2
V gene: TRBV6-5
CDR3 length: 11
J gene: TRBJ2-1
CDR3 DNA: TGTGCCAGCGGCGGGGGTAATGAGCAGTTCTTC
CDR3 protein: CASGGGNEQFF

clone size: once
D gene: TRBD1
V gene: TRBV7-2
CDR3 length: 16
J gene: TRBJ1-5
CDR3 DNA: TGTGCCAGCAGCCCACAGGGGGCGCTGAGCAATCAGCCCCAGCATTTT
CDR3 protein: CASSPQGALSNQPQHF

clone size: -
D gene: TRBD1
V gene: TRBV28
CDR3 length: 14
J gene: TRBJ1-2
CDR3 DNA: TGTGCCAGCAGTCCGCCACCGATATCAGGGGGGCACACCTTC
CDR3 protein: CASSPPPISGGHTF

clone size: few
D gene: TRBD1
V gene: TRBV7-9
CDR3 length: 15
J gene: TRBJ2-1
CDR3 DNA: TGTGCCAGCAGCTTTGGACAGGGGTCCCACAATGAGCAGTTCTTC
CDR3 protein: CASSFGQGSHNEQFF

clone size: -
D gene: TRBD2
V gene: TRBV2
CDR3 length: 15
J gene: TRBJ2-3
CDR3 DNA: TGTGCCAGCAGACGCCCGGCGGGGGGCACAGATACGCAGTATTTT
CDR3 protein: CASRRPAGGTDTQYF

clone size: -
D gene: -
V gene: TRBV29-1
CDR3 length: 12
J gene: TRBJ2-7
CDR3 DNA: TGCAGCGTCGCCCAGGGTAACTACGAGCAGTACTTC
CDR3 protein: CSVAQGNYEQYF

clone size: -
D gene: TRBD1
V gene: TRBV19
CDR3 length: 15
J gene: TRBJ1-5
CDR3 DNA: TGTGCCAGTAGTAGCGGGACAGCCAGCAATCAGCCCCAGCATTTT
CDR3 protein: CASSSGTASNQPQHF

clone size: -
D gene: TRBD1
V gene: TRBV5-5
CDR3 length: 16
J gene: TRBJ1-5
CDR3 DNA: TGTGCCAGCAGCACGTTCGACAGGGGGCCCAATCAGCCCCAGCATTTT
CDR3 protein: CASSTFDRGPNQPQHF

clone size: -
D gene: -
V gene: TRBV12-3/TRBV12-4
CDR3 length: 12
J gene: TRBJ2-7
CDR3 DNA: TGTGCCAGCAGCCTAGACAGTCTCGAGCTGTACTTC
CDR3 protein: CASSLDSLELYF

clone size: once
D gene: -
V gene: TRBV27
CDR3 length: 12
J gene: TRBJ2-3
CDR3 DNA: TGTGCCAGCGTATCAACGGCAGATACGCAGTATTTT
CDR3 protein: CASVSTADTQYF

clone size: -
D gene: -
V gene: TRBV7-2
CDR3 length: 15
J gene: TRBJ1-6
CDR3 DNA: TGTGCCAGCAGTCGGGACAATTCTTATAATTCACCCCTCCACTTT
CDR3 protein: CASSRDNSYNSPLHF